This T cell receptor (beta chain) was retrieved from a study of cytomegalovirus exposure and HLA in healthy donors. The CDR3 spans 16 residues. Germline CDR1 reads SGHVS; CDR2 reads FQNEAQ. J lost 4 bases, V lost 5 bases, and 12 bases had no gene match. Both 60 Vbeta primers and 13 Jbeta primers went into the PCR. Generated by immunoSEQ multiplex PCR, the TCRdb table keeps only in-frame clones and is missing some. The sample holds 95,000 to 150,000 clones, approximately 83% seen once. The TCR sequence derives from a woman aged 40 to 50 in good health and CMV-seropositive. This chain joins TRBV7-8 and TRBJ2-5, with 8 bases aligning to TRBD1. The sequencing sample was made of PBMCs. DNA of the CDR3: TGTGCCAGCAGCCCAGTCAGGGGACAGGACATAGAGACCCAGTACTTC. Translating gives CASSPVRGQDIETQYF.